This T cell receptor (beta chain) is drawn from a study of cytomegalovirus exposure and HLA in healthy donors. Study-wide points: Earlier analysis yielded a pattern in which most TCR beta V segments were productive about 90% or about 30% of the time. Later, TCR association rates were found to vary by HLA locus, highest for DRB1 and lowest for HLA-C.

On this clone: No antigen is known for it.

Researchers ran the PCR with 60 Vbeta and 13 Jbeta primers. This table comes from immunoSEQ multiplex PCR, and its TCRdb copy is limited to in-frame clones, with some not included. This sample has about 160,000 clones, with roughly two thirds found just once. Deletions cut 0 bases from V and 1 base from J, with 6 bases between. Germline-derived CDR1 and CDR2 are MNHEY and SVGAGI. The CDR3 is 14 residues long. The material sequenced was PBMCs. The rearrangement links TRBV6-5 to TRBJ1-1; D remains ambiguous. The receptor was derived from a woman aged 25 to 45 in good health and CMV-seronegative. CDR3 in amino acids: CASSYSTWNTEAFF. In DNA, the CDR3 is TGTGCCAGCAGTTACTCGACTTGGAACACTGAAGCTTTCTTT.